A selection of T cell receptor beta chains follows, all from one sample in a study of T cell changes during pregnancy in multiple sclerosis. Assay used: immunoSEQ multiplex PCR; TCRdb lists only in-frame clones, some missing. Here the sample spans 13,000 to 15,000 clones, roughly 93% being singletons. Sequenced material: peripheral blood, taken in the second trimester of pregnancy. The receptors come from a female donor in good health, enrolled as a control in a pregnancy study. The CDR3 runs from the conserved cysteine through the conserved F or W. A D gene is named only where the DNA matches it firmly. Only some rows state a clone size, as once, few, many or a class for expanded clones.

- TRBJ1-1 TRBV13 - TGTGCCAGCAGCTTAGGCAGGGGAACGGGCACTGAAGCTTTCTTT CASSLGRGTGTEAFF
- TRBJ1-4 TRBV2 TRBD1 TGTGCCAGCAGTGAAGGGGGACAGGGTGAAAAACTGTTTTTT CASSEGGQGEKLFF
- TRBJ2-1 TRBV12-5 - TGTGCTAGTGGTCCTGCCGGTGTGAATGAGCAGTTCTTC CASGPAGVNEQFF
- TRBJ2-1 TRBV11-3 - TGTGCCAGCAGCTTAGTTCTGCGCAATGAGCAGTTCTTC CASSLVLRNEQFF
- TRBJ2-7 TRBV6-5 - TGTGCCAGCAGGGGATACAGGGAAGGGTACTACGAGCAGTACTTC CASRGYREGYYEQYF
- TRBJ2-2 TRBV11-2 TRBD1 TGTGCCAGCAGCGCCCGGGACAGGGAGGCGGCCGGGGAGCTGTTTTTT CASSARDREAAGELFF
- TRBJ2-5 TRBV2 - TGTGCCAGCAGTGCGAGAGAGACCCAGTACTTC CASSARETQYF
- TRBJ2-2 TRBV6-5 - TGTGCTATCTCTTTGCGGGGTCCCTGGACCGGGGAGCTGTTTTTT CAISLRGPWTGELFF
- TRBJ1-2 TRBV6-5 - TGTGCCAGCAGTTACTCGCAGGGGCGGGGCTACACCTTC CASSYSQGRGYTF
- TRBJ2-3 TRBV2 TRBD2 TGTGCCAGCAGTGTGGGTAGCGGGGGTATAGATACGCAGTATTTT CASSVGSGGIDTQYF
- TRBJ1-1 TRBV7-9 TRBD1 TGTGCCAGCAGCTTGGGACAGGGCCCTAATGAAGCTTTCTTT CASSLGQGPNEAFF
once TRBJ1-2 TRBV9 TRBD1 TGTGCCAGCAGCGAGAACAGGGGCGGCTACACCTTC CASSENRGGYTF
once TRBJ1-4 TRBV4-1 - TGCGCCAGCAGCCGTTCCTGGGCAGGGCTTGAAAAACTGTTTTTT CASSRSWAGLEKLFF
- TRBJ1-4 TRBV19 - TGTGCCAGTAGTATGAACAGGGCTTTCTCCGCAACTAATGAAAAACTGTTTTTT CASSMNRAFSATNEKLFF
- TRBJ1-1 TRBV5-5 TRBD1 TGTGCCAGCAGCCGTTTAGGACAGGCACAGGGCACTGAAGCTTTCTTT CASSRLGQAQGTEAFF